The following is a T cell receptor beta chain sequence with its context. This entry comes from a study of CD8 T cells in Susac syndrome. Trimming stripped 2 bases from V and 11 bases from J, with 9 bases between. Germline values: CDR1 LGHDT, CDR2 YNNKEL (reference sequence). This CDR3 region has 11 residues. Reverse transcription of about 0.45 to 1 ug RNA was performed with random hexamers. TCRdb passed the immunoSEQ multiplex PCR reads through MiXCR, listing each CDR3 protein once. The sample lists about 210,000 distinct CDR3 sequences, 95% occurring once. The TCR sequence derives from a human donor with multiple sclerosis. Sequencing was carried out using CD4+ T cells from PBMCs. The chain carries TRBV3-1 and TRBJ1-1, with D unresolved. The DNA of the CDR3 is TGTGCCAGCAGCCAAAAGAGTCTGGCTTTCTTT. Translation gives CASSQKSLAFF. The whole variable domain, filled in from reference TRBV3-1 and TRBJ1-1, reads DTAVSQTPKYLVTQMGNDKSIKCEQNLGHDTMYWYKQDSKKFLKIMFSYNNKELIINETVPNRFSPKSPDKAHLNLHINSLELGDSAVYFCASSQKSLAFFGQGTRLTVV.